This TCR beta chain originates from a study of blood T cell repertoires in COVID-19. Whole-study context: Material from acute and convalescent COVID-19 was sourced from the United States, Italy and Spain. T cells, B-cell-depleted T cells, or PBMCs supplied cDNA or gDNA.

The CDR3 loop spans 13 amino acids. The germline V and J ends were trimmed by 5 bases and 12 bases, with 17 bases remaining between them. Per the original data handling: Amplification from reference gene primers served as the basis for estimated nucleated cell counts. Assay: immunoSEQ multiplex PCR; the TCRdb copy retains only in-frame clones and omits some. V, J and clone size are those of that table, while D and trimming were read from the DNA. Counted here are about 53,000 clones, approximately 91% occurring once; the ten biggest clones make up about 3%. This receptor was identified in a human donor in a cohort sampled during active COVID-19. The sample was peripheral blood. This chain links TRBV12-3 or TRBV12-4 with TRBJ2-1; tentative D call: TRBD2 (5 bases). Here the CDR3 reads CASSIINFEGQFF. CDR3 bases: TGTGCCAGCAGTATAATCAACTTTGAGGGGCAGTTCTTC.